Each of the 10 T cell receptor beta chains below was sequenced from the same sample in a study of T-cell memory formation after mild COVID-19. One entry per CDR3 protein results from TCRdb running MiXCR on the 5' RACE reads. The sample includes 300,000 to 400,000 distinct CDR3 sequences, more than 15% of them seen just once. Material for sequencing was PBMCs or a T cell subset sorted from them (not recorded which). The receptors originated from a man between 18 and 29 years old who had mild COVID-19 (a few samples of this study predate the infection). Cell type and time point are not known.

The J gene is TRBJ2-2, the V gene TRBV5-1, with 8 bases that match TRBD1. CDR1 and CDR2 from the germline V gene are SGHRS and YFSETQ. The J segment lost 5 bases and the V segment lost 4 bases, leaving 7 bases of the junction unmatched. This CDR3 is built from 15 residues. CDR3 bases: TGCGCCAGCAGCGCACAGGGGGGTTGGACCGGGGAGCTGTTTTTT. It yields the protein CASSAQGGWTGELFF.

There are a few counts of this clonotype. V is TRBV20-1 and J is TRBJ2-7; 7 bases map to TRBD2. CDR1 and CDR2 (germline): DFQATT, SNEGSKA (reference sequence). J gave up 6 bases and V 0 bases, and 5 bases lay outside the gene matches. CDR3 length: 13 amino acids. The DNA for the CDR3 is TGCAGTGCTAGAGACGGGGGGAAATCCGAGCAGTACGTC. Encoded protein: CSARDGGKSEQYV.

This chain joins TRBV20-1 and TRBJ2-1; the match to TRBD2 covers 9 bases. The germline V gene has CDR1 DFQATT and CDR2 SNEGSKA (reference sequence). V gave up 3 bases and J gave up 5 bases; unmatched junction bases: 8. The CDR3 totals 15 residues. The CDR3 protein is CSASKRLAADNEQFF. In nucleotides, the CDR3 is TGCAGTGCTAGCAAGAGACTAGCGGCCGACAATGAGCAGTTCTTC.

This chain uses TRBV4-1 with TRBJ1-2; 11 bases are shared with TRBD1. CDR1 is MGHRA, CDR2 YSYEKL, per germline. The CDR3 is 18 amino acids. With V trimmed by 2 bases and J by 1 base, 9 bases remained unmatched. The CDR3 region is CASSQPGQGAPINYGYTF. The CDR3 DNA follows: TGCGCCAGCAGCCAACCAGGACAGGGGGCCCCCATTAACTATGGCTACACCTTC.

This clonotype was picked up one time. V usage is TRBV6-4 and J usage is TRBJ2-2; no clear D. Germline loops: CDR1 MRHNA, CDR2 SNTAGT. This CDR3 has 14 residues. Trimming left V 4 bases short and J 7 bases short, with 13 bases between. This CDR3 reads CASSASGIGGELFF. Here the CDR3 DNA reads TGTGCCAGCAGTGCCTCGGGTATCGGCGGGGAGCTGTTTTTT.

This clonotype was found a few times. The J gene is TRBJ1-1, the V gene TRBV11-2, with D tentatively TRBD1 (5 bases). Germline CDR1 is SGHAT and CDR2 is FQNNGV. The V gene lost 5 bases and the J gene lost 3 bases, with 16 bases spanning the gap. The CDR3 spans 15 residues. The CDR3 DNA follows: TGTGCCAGCAGCGAAGTGGGGGGAGGTGACACTGAAGCTTTCTTT. It yields the protein CASSEVGGGDTEAFF.

There are a few counts of this clonotype. This sequence joins TRBV28 and TRBJ2-7; tentatively, D is TRBD1 (5 bases). This CDR3 contains 15 residues. The germline V gene has CDR1 MDHEN and CDR2 SYDVKM. The V and J ends lost 5 bases and 2 bases respectively, with 16 bases between them. CDR3 protein: CASSPRRQGTYEQYV. The CDR3 nucleotides are TGTGCCAGCAGTCCCCGCCGCCAGGGAACCTACGAGCAGTACGTC.

In DNA, the CDR3 is TGTGCCTGGAGTGGAGGATCAAAACTGTTTTTT. Protein product: CAWSGGSKLFF. V usage is TRBV30 and J usage is TRBJ1-4; D is unresolved. The CDR3 covers 11 residues. Trimming removed 1 base at V and 10 bases at J, with 7 bases between. CDR1 is GTSNPN, CDR2 SVGIG, per germline (reference sequence).

This clonotype has a handful of counts. The chain has TRBV28 and TRBJ2-5; possibly TRBD1 or TRBD2 for D (6 bases each). The CDR3 is 18 amino acids. CDR1 and CDR2 from the germline V gene are MDHEN and SYDVKM. Trimming removed 5 bases from V and 1 base from J, with 23 bases in between. Here the CDR3 reads CASSPPRGVATPQETQYF. The CDR3 DNA sequence: TGTGCCAGCAGTCCCCCGAGGGGGGTGGCAACCCCCCAAGAGACCCAGTACTTC. The full variable domain, in which reference TRBV28 and TRBJ2-5 provide the parts outside the CDR3, is DVKVTQSSRYLVKRTGEKVFLECVQDMDHENMFWYRQDPGLGLRLIYFSYDVKMKEKGDIPEGYSVSREKKERFSLILESASTNQTSMYLCASSPPRGVATPQETQYFGPGTRLLVL.

This clonotype was observed a few times. This chain uses TRBV12-3 or TRBV12-4 with TRBJ2-7; D unclear. V dropped 6 bases and J dropped 9 bases, with 18 bases sitting between them. The CDR3 totals 13 residues. The CDR3 here is CASSPSPTSRQYV. DNA for the CDR3: TGTGCCAGCAGCCCCAGCCCGACGAGTAGGCAGTACGTC.